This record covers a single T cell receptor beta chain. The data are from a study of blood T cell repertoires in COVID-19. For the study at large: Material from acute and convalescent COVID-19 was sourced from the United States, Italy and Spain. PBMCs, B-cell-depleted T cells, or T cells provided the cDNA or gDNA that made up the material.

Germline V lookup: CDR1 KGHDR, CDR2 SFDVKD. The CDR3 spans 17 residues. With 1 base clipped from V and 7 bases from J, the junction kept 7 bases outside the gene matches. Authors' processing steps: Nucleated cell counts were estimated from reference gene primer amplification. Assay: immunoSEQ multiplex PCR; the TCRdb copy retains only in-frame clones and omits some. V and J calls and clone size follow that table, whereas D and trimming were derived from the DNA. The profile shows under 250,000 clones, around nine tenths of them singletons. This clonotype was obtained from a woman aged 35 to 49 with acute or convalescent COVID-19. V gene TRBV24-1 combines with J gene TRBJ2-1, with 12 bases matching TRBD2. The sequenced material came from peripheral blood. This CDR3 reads CATSDLSGLAGQNEQFF. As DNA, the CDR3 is TGTGCCACCAGTGATTTAAGCGGACTAGCGGGGCAAAATGAGCAGTTCTTC.